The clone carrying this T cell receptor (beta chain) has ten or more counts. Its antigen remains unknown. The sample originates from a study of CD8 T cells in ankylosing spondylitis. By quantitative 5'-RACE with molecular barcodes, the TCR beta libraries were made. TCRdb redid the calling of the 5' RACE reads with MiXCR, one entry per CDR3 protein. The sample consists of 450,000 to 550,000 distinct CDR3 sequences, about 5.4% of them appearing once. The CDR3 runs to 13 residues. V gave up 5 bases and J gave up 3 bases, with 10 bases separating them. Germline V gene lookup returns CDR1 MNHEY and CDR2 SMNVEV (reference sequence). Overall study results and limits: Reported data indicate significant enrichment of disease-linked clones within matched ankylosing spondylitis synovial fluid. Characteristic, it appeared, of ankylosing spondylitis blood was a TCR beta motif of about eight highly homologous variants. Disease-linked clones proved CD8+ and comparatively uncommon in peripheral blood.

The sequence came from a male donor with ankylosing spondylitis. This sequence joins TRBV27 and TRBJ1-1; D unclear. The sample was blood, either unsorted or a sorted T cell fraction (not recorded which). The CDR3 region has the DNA TGTGCCAGCAGTCCCCAGGCTTACACTGAAGCTTTCTTT. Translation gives CASSPQAYTEAFF.